One and the same sample provided the 8 T cell receptor beta chains below, sequenced in a study of T cell repertoires in cytomegalovirus infection. TCRdb reprocessed the reads with MiXCR, giving one entry per CDR3 protein. Altogether under 250,000 distinct CDR3 sequences are present, roughly 6.5% being singletons, with the ten largest covering more than 5.5%. Sequencing used PBMCs. These receptors all come from a human donor in good health (CMV status not recorded). Some clones in this sample may be carry-over from other donors' samples.

The rearrangement links TRBV20-1 to TRBJ2-7; 8 nucleotides line up with TRBD1. The CDR3 has 12 residues. From germline, CDR1 is DFQATT and CDR2 SNEGSKA (reference sequence). Trimming at V came to 4 bases and at J to 3 bases, leaving 2 bases not matched to a gene. The CDR3 DNA reads TGCAGTGCTAAACAGGGGGACTACGAGCAGTACTTC. It is translated as CSAKQGDYEQYF.

This clonotype appeared many times. This rearrangement joins TRBV10-3 to TRBJ1-1, with 7 bases identical to TRBD1. The junction had 4 bases not matched to a gene; V was cut back by 8 bases and J by 1 base. The germline CDR1 and CDR2 sequences are ENHRY and SYGVKD. The CDR3 length is 13 residues. The CDR3 sequence is CAIQGQPNTEAFF. DNA for the CDR3: TGTGCCATCCAGGGACAGCCGAACACTGAAGCTTTCTTT.

The sample holds many counts of this clonotype. The chain joins TRBV7-2 to TRBJ2-5, with 7 nucleotides matching TRBD1. CDR3 length equals 15 residues. J gave up 3 bases and V 2 bases, and 6 bases lay outside the gene matches. The germline V gene encodes CDR1 SGHTA and CDR2 FQGNSA. This CDR3 reads CASSLSLRGKETQYF. In DNA, the CDR3 is TGTGCCAGCAGCTTATCTCTCAGGGGGAAAGAGACCCAGTACTTC.

The sample holds many counts of this clonotype. The chain joins TRBV11-3 to TRBJ1-1, with D perhaps matching TRBD1 (5 bases). Germline-derived CDR1 and CDR2 are SGHNT and YENEEA. V was trimmed by 5 bases and J by 10 bases, leaving 14 bases between them. The CDR3 has 12 amino acids. The CDR3 sequence: CASSPSGGRAFF. The DNA for the CDR3 is TGTGCCAGCAGCCCCTCGGGGGGTAGAGCTTTCTTT.

This clonotype was detected many times. The V and J genes are TRBV6-2 or TRBV6-3 and TRBJ2-2; D unclear. In germline, CDR1 is MNHEY, CDR2 SVGEGT. V dropped 6 bases and J dropped 7 bases, with 6 bases sitting between them. CDR3 length equals 11 residues. CDR3 residues: CASRKGGELFF. The CDR3 DNA reads TGTGCCAGCAGGAAAGGCGGGGAGCTGTTTTTT.

Ten or more counts support this clonotype. The chain recombines TRBV19 with TRBJ1-5; no firm D call. The CDR3 is 16 amino acids. Germline CDR1 LNHDA, CDR2 SQIVND (reference sequence). V lost 3 bases and J 2 bases, leaving 14 bases between the germline ends. The CDR3 DNA is TGTGCCAGTAGTATGTGGGGAAACACGGGCAATCAGCCCCAGCATTTT. Translation: CASSMWGNTGNQPQHF.

CDR3 loop: CSAWTAHNEQFF. CDR3 bases: TGCAGTGCCTGGACAGCTCACAATGAGCAGTTCTTC. V and J are TRBV20-1 and TRBJ2-1; TRBD1 is a possible D gene (6 bases). The CDR3 is 12 residues long. V lost 6 bases and J lost 5, with 11 bases in between. Germline CDR1 is DFQATT and CDR2 is SNEGSKA (reference sequence).

This clonotype has a count of ten or more. As DNA, the CDR3 is TGTGCCAGCAGTCCAAACGGCGGCAGCCACAATGAGCAGTTCTTC. Amino acid sequence: CASSPNGGSHNEQFF. The chain combines TRBV6-5 with TRBJ2-1, with no clear D. V was cut by 5 bases and J by 5 bases, with 16 bases left in between. The CDR3 has 15 residues. From germline, CDR1 is MNHEY and CDR2 SVGAGI.